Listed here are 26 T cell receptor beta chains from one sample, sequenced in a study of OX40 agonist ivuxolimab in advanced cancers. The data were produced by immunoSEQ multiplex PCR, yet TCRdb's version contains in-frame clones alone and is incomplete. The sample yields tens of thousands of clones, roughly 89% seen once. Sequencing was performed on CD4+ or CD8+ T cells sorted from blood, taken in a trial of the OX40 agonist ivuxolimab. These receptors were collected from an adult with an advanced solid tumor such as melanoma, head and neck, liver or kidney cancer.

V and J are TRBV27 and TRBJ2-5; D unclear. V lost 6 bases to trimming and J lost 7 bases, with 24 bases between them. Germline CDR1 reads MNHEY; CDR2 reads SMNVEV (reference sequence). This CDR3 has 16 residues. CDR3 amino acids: CASRHPISPFRWTQYF. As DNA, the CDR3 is TGTGCCAGCAGACACCCAATTTCCCCTTTCCGTTGGACCCAGTACTTC.

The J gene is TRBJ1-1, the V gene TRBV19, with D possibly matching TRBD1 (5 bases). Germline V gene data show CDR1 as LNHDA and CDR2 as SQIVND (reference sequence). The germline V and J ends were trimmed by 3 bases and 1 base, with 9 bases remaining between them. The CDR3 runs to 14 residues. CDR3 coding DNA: TGTGCCAGTAGTATGGGACGTAGGAACACTGAAGCTTTCTTT. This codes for CASSMGRRNTEAFF. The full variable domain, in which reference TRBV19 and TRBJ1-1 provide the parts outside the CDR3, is DGGITQSPKYLFRKEGQNVTLSCEQNLNHDAMYWYRQDPGQGLRLIYYSQIVNDFQKGDIAEGYSVSREKKESFPLTVTSAQKNPTAFYLCASSMGRRNTEAFFGQGTRLTVV.

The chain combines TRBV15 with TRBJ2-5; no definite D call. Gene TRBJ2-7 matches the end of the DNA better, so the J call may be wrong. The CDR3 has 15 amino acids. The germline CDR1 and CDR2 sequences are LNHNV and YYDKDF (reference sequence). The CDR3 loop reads CATSPETGRNYEQYF. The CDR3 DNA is TGTGCCACCAGCCCAGAAACCGGACGGAACTACGAGCAGTACTTC.

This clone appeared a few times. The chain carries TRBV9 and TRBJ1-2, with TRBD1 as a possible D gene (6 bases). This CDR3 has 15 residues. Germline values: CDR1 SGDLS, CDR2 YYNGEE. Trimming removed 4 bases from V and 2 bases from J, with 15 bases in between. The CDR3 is CASSRWAGQNYGYTF. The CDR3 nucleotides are TGTGCCAGCAGCCGTTGGGCCGGACAGAACTATGGCTACACCTTC.

Here the CDR3 DNA reads TGTGCCAGCAGCGCCTTGGGCAGGCCTAAACTGTTTTTT. This encodes CASSALGRPKLFF. The V call is TRBV5-5, the J call TRBJ1-4; D is undetermined. V lost 4 bases to trimming and J lost 11 bases, with 15 bases between them. CDR1 and CDR2 from the germline V gene are SGHKS and YYEKEE (reference sequence). The CDR3 runs 13 residues.

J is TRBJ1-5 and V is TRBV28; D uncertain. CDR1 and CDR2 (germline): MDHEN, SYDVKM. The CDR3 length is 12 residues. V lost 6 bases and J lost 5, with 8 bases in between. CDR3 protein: CASSPLDQPQHF. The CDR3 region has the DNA TGTGCCAGCAGCCCCCTCGATCAGCCCCAGCATTTT.

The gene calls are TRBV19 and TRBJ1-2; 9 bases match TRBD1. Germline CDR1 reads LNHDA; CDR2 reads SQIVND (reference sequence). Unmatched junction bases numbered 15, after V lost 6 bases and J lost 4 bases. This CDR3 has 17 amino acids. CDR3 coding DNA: TGTGCCAGTAGCCTAAACCCAGGGACAGGGTATGCCTATGGCTACACCTTC. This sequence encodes CASSLNPGTGYAYGYTF.

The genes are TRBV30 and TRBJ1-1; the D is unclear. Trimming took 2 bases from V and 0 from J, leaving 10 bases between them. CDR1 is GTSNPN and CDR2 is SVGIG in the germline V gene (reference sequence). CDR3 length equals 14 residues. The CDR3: CAWSSGRLNTEAFF. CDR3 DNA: TGTGCCTGGAGTTCTGGCAGGTTGAACACTGAAGCTTTCTTT.

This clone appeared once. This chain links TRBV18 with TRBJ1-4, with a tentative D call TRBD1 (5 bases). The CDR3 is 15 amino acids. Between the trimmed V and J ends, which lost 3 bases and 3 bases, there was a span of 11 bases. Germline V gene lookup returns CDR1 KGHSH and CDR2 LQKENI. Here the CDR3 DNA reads TGTGCCAGCTCACCGGGTGGCAGGGCTAATGAAAAACTGTTTTTT. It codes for CASSPGGRANEKLFF. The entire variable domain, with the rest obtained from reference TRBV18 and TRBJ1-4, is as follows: NAGVMQNPRHLVRRRGQEARLRCSPMKGHSHVYWYRQLPEEGLKFMVYLQKENIIDESGMPKERFSAEFPKEGPSILRIQQVVRGDSAAYFCASSPGGRANEKLFFGSGTQLSVL.

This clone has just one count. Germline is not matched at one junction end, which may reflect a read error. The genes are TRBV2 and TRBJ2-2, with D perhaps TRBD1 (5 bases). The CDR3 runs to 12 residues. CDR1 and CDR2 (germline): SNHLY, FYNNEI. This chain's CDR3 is CAGRVWTGELFF. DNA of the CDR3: TGTGCCGGCAGGGTATGGACCGGGGAGCTGTTTTTT.

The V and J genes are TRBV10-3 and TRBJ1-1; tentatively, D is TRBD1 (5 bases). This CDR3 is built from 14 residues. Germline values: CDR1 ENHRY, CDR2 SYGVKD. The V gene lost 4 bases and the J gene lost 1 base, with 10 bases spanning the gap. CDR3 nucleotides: TGTGCCATCAGTGGAGGGGCTTCGAACACTGAAGCTTTCTTT. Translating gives CAISGGASNTEAFF.

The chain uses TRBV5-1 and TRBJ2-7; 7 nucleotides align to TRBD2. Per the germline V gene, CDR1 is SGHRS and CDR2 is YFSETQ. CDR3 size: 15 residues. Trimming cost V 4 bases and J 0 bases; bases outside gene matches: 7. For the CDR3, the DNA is TGCGCCAGCAGCCTAAACAGCGGGGACTCCTACGAGCAGTACTTC. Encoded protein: CASSLNSGDSYEQYF.

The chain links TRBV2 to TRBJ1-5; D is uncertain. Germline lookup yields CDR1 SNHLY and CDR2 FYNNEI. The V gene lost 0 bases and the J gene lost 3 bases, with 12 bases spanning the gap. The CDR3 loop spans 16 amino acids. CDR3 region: CASSEALGSLNQPQHF. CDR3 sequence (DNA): TGTGCCAGCAGTGAAGCGCTCGGCAGCCTCAATCAGCCCCAGCATTTT.

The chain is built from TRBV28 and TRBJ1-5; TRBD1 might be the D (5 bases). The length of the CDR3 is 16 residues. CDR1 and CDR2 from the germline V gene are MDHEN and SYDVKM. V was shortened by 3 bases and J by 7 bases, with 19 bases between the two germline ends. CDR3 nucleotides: TGTGCCAGCAGTTTGTCAACAGGATCGGGCGGCCAGCCCCAGCATTTT. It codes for CASSLSTGSGGQPQHF.

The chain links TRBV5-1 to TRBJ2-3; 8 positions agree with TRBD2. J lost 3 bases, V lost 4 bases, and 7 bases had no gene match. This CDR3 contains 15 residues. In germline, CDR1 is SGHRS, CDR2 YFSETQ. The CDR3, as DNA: TGCGCCAGCAGCACGAGCGGGGGCCCTACAGATACGCAGTATTTT. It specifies CASSTSGGPTDTQYF.

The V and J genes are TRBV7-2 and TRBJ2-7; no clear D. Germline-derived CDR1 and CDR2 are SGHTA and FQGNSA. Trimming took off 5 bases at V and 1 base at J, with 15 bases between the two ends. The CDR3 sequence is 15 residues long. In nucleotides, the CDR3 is TGTGCCAGCAGCCCATCCCGGGCACTATCCTACGAGCAGTACTTC. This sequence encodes CASSPSRALSYEQYF.

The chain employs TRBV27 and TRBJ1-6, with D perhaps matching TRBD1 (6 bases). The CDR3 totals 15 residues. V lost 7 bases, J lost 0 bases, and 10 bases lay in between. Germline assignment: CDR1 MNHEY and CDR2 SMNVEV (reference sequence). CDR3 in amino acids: CASNRGNSYNSPLHF. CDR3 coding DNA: TGTGCCAGCAATAGGGGGAACTCCTATAATTCACCCCTCCACTTT.

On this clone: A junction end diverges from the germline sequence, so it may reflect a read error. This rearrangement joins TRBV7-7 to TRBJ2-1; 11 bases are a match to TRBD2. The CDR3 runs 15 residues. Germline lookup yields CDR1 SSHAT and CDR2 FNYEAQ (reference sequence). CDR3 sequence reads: CASSLAGGPYNEQFF. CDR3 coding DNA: TGTGCTAGCAGCTTAGCGGGGGGGCCCTACAATGAGCAGTTCTTC.

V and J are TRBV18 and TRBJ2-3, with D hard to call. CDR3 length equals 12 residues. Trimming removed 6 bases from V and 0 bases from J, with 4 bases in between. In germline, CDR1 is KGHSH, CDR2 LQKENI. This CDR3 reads CASSPSTDTQYF. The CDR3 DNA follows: TGTGCCAGCTCTCCCAGCACAGATACGCAGTATTTT.

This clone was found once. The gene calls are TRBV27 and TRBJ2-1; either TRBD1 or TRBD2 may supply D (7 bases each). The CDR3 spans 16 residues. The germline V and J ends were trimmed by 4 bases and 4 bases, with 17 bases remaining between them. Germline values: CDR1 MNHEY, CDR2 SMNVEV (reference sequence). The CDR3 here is CASSSSGGGIYNEQFF. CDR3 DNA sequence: TGTGCCAGCAGTTCCTCAGGGGGAGGGATTTACAATGAGCAGTTCTTC.

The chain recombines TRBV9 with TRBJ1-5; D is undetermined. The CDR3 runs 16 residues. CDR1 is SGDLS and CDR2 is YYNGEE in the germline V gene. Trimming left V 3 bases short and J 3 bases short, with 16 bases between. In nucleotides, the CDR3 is TGTGCCAGCAGCGCCCGGTCCCTCCTGTTCAATCAGCCCCAGCATTTT. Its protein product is CASSARSLLFNQPQHF. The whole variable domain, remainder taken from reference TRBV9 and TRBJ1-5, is DSGVTQTPKHLITATGQRVTLRCSPRSGDLSVYWYQQSLDQGLQFLIQYYNGEERAKGNILERFSAQQFPDLHSELNLSSLELGDSALYFCASSARSLLFNQPQHFGDGTRLSIL.

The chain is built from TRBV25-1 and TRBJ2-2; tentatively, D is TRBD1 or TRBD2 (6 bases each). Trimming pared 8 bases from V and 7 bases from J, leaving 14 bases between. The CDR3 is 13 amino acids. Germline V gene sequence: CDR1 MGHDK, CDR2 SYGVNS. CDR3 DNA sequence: TGTGCCAGCTCCTTGGGGGGCAGCGGGGAGCTGTTTTTT. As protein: CASSLGGSGELFF.

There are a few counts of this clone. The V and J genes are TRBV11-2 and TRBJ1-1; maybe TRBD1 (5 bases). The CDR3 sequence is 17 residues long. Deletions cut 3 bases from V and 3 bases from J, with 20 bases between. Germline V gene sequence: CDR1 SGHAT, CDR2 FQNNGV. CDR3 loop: CASSFRATGWGDTEAFF. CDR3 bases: TGTGCCAGCAGCTTCAGGGCAACAGGCTGGGGGGACACTGAAGCTTTCTTT.

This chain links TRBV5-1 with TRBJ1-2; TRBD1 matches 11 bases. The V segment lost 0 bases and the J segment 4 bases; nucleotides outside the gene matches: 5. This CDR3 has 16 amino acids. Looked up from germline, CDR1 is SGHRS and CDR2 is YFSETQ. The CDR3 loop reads CASSLAYGQGAYGYTF. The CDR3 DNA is TGCGCCAGCAGCTTGGCCTATGGACAGGGGGCCTATGGCTACACCTTC.

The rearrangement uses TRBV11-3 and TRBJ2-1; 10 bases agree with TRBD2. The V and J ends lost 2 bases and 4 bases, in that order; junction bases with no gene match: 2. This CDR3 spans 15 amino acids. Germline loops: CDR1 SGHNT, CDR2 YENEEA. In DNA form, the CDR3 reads TGTGCCAGCAGCTTATCTAGCGGGGGTTACAATGAGCAGTTCTTC. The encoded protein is CASSLSSGGYNEQFF.

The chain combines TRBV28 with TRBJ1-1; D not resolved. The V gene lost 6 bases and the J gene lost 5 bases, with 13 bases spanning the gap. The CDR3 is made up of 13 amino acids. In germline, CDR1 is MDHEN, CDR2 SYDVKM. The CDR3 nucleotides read TGTGCCAGCAGGGAGGTCGCGAATACTGAAGCTTTCTTT. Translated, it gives CASREVANTEAFF.